Presented here are 13 T cell receptor beta chains from one specimen sequenced in a study of blood T cell repertoires in COVID-19. The method was immunoSEQ multiplex PCR; TCRdb's version includes in-frame clones alone and lacks a portion of them. The data show fewer than 100,000 clones, about 80% seen once. The sample consisted of peripheral blood. Receptor source: a woman in her 70s with acute or convalescent COVID-19.

This sequence joins TRBV6-6 and TRBJ1-4; unclear D gene. CDR3 length: 12 residues. Germline CDR1 reads MNHNY; CDR2 reads SVGAGI (reference sequence). V was trimmed by 2 bases and J by 8 bases, leaving 6 bases between them. The CDR3 region is CASSYLQEKLFF. DNA of the CDR3: TGTGCCAGCAGTTACCTCCAGGAAAAACTGTTTTTT.

V and J are TRBV30 and TRBJ1-3, with a possible D match to TRBD1 (6 bases). The CDR3 has 15 residues. V was cut by 3 bases and J by 1 base, with 13 bases left in between. CDR1 GTSNPN and CDR2 SVGIG come from the germline V gene (reference sequence). The CDR3 DNA sequence: TGTGCCTGGAGGCTGGGGGCTGGATCTGGAAACACCATATATTTT. Encoded protein: CAWRLGAGSGNTIYF. Combining the CDR3 with reference TRBV30 and TRBJ1-3 gives the whole variable domain SQTIHQWPATLVQPVGSPLSLECTVEGTSNPNLYWYRQAAGRGLQLLFYSVGIGQISSEVPQNLSASRPQDRQFILSSKKLLLSDSGFYLCAWRLGAGSGNTIYFGEGSWLTVV.

Comments on this clone: A much larger clone lies a single base off, so this may be a read error. The rearrangement uses TRBV11-2 and TRBJ2-1, with 8 nucleotides matching TRBD1. The junction had 3 bases not matched to a gene; V was cut back by 5 bases and J by 6 bases. The CDR3 has 13 amino acids. Germline lookup yields CDR1 SGHAT and CDR2 FQNNGV. CDR3 bases: TGTGCCAGCAGCAACACAGGGGGCAATGAGCAGTTCTTC. This encodes CASSNTGGNEQFF.

This clone has a single count. The J gene is TRBJ2-1, the V gene TRBV5-1, with D possibly being TRBD1 (6 bases). The CDR3 has 15 amino acids. V was cut by 4 bases and J by 4 bases, with 15 bases left in between. In germline, CDR1 is SGHRS, CDR2 YFSETQ. CDR3 residues: CASSTQGVGYNEQFF. The CDR3 DNA reads TGCGCCAGCAGCACACAGGGAGTAGGGTACAATGAGCAGTTCTTC.

DNA of the CDR3: TGTGCCAGCAGCCCATACACGGACCCGGGACTAGACTCCCACGAGCAGTACTTC. It specifies CASSPYTDPGLDSHEQYF. V and J are TRBV21-1 and TRBJ2-7; the table gives TRBD2 as D, unverified against the DNA. TRBV21-1 is a pseudogene locus. This CDR3 has 18 amino acids.

The chain carries TRBV28 and TRBJ2-7, with a weak D call TRBD2 (6 bases). This CDR3 has 13 amino acids. V gave up 7 bases and J gave up 4 bases, with 14 bases separating them. Germline V CDR1 and CDR2: MDHEN, SYDVKM. The CDR3 DNA reads TGTGCCAGCATGGAGGGAGAGTTTTACGAGCAGTACTTC. Translation gives CASMEGEFYEQYF.

The chain has TRBV27 and TRBJ1-1; D may be TRBD1 (5 bases). Trimming removed 3 bases from V and 4 bases from J, with 12 bases in between. The CDR3 contains 14 residues. Germline assignment: CDR1 MNHEY and CDR2 SMNVEV (reference sequence). This CDR3 is CASSLDWGGTEAFF. CDR3 DNA sequence: TGTGCCAGCAGTTTGGATTGGGGGGGCACTGAAGCTTTCTTT.

The CDR3 here is CASSLVVTGGKSDGYEQYF. The CDR3 nucleotides read TGTGCCAGCAGCTTGGTAGTTACAGGGGGCAAATCGGACGGCTACGAGCAGTACTTC. This chain links TRBV5-6 with TRBJ2-7, with TRBD1 identical over 9 bases. J was trimmed by 3 bases and V by 0 bases; bases with no gene match: 16. This CDR3 has 19 residues. Germline V CDR1 and CDR2: SGHDT, YYEEEE.

V is TRBV2 and J is TRBJ1-1; no reliable D call. The CDR3 has 14 residues. Germline loops: CDR1 SNHLY, CDR2 FYNNEI. V was cut by 3 bases and J by 1 base, with 9 bases left in between. This CDR3 reads CASSERGRNTEAFF. The CDR3 nucleotides are TGTGCCAGCAGTGAGAGAGGAAGGAACACTGAAGCTTTCTTT.

The chain is built from TRBV6-2 or TRBV6-3 and TRBJ2-3; 12 nucleotides align to TRBD1. CDR1 is MNHEY and CDR2 is SVGEGT in the germline V gene. CDR3 length equals 15 residues. J lost 2 bases, V lost 4 bases, and 1 base had no gene match. Here the CDR3 DNA reads TGTGCCAGCAGTTGGGGACAGGGGGCCACAGATACGCAGTATTTT. This sequence encodes CASSWGQGATDTQYF.

This clone appeared once. The chain uses TRBV6-1 and TRBJ1-2, with D uncertain. The germline V gene has CDR1 MNHNS and CDR2 SASEGT. V lost 3 bases and J 5 bases, leaving 13 bases between the germline ends. The CDR3 runs to 14 residues. CDR3 region: CASSENTLSYGYTF. The DNA of the CDR3 is TGTGCCAGCAGTGAGAATACCCTGAGTTATGGCTACACCTTC.

The J gene is TRBJ1-2, the V gene TRBV28; D is ambiguous. CDR1 is MDHEN, CDR2 SYDVKM, per germline. V gave up 4 bases and J gave up 3 bases, with 9 bases separating them. The CDR3 is made up of 13 amino acids. DNA of the CDR3: TGTGCCAGCAGTTCAAACTACTACTATGGCTACACCTTC. The encoded protein is CASSSNYYYGYTF.

The genes are TRBV5-8 and TRBJ2-7, with D uncertain. Germline loops: CDR1 SGHTS, CDR2 YDEGEE. Trimming took 0 bases from V and 4 from J, leaving 8 bases between them. CDR3 size: 13 residues. The CDR3 sequence: CASSLGPEYEQYF. In DNA form, the CDR3 reads TGTGCCAGCAGCTTGGGTCCCGAGTACGAGCAGTACTTC.